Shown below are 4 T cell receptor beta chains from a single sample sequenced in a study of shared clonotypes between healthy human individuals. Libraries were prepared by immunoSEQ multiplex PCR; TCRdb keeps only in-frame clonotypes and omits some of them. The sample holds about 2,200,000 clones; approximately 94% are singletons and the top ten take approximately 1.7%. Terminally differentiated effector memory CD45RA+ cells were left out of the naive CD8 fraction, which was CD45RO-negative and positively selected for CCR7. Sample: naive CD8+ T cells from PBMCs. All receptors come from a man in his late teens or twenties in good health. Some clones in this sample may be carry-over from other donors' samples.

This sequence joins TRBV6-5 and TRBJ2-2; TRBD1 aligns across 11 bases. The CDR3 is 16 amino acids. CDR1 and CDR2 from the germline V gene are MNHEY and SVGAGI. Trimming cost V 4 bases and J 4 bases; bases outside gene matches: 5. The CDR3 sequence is CASSLRGTGGTGELFF. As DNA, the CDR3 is TGTGCCAGCAGTTTAAGAGGGACAGGGGGCACCGGGGAGCTGTTTTTT.

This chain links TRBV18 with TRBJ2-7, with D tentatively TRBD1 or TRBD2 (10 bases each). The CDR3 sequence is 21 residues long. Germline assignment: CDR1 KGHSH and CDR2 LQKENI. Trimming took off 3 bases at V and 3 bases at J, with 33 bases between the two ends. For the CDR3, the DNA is TGTGCCAGCTCACCTAAGCTCGGGGGACAGGGGTGGGGACTAGCGAACTACGAGCAGTACTTC. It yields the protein CASSPKLGGQGWGLANYEQYF.

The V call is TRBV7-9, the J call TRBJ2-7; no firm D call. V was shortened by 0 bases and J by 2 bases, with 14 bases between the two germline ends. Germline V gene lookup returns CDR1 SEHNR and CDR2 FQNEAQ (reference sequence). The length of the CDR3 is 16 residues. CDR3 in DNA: TGTGCCAGCAGCTTAGCGACGGGCTACCAACCCTACGAGCAGTACTTC. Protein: CASSLATGYQPYEQYF.

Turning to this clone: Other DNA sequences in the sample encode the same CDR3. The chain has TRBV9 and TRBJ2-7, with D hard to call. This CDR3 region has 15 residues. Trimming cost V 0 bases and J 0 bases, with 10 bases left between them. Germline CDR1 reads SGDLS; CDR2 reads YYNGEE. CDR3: CASSVAGSSSYEQYF. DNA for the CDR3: TGTGCCAGCAGCGTAGCTGGAAGCTCCTCCTACGAGCAGTACTTC.